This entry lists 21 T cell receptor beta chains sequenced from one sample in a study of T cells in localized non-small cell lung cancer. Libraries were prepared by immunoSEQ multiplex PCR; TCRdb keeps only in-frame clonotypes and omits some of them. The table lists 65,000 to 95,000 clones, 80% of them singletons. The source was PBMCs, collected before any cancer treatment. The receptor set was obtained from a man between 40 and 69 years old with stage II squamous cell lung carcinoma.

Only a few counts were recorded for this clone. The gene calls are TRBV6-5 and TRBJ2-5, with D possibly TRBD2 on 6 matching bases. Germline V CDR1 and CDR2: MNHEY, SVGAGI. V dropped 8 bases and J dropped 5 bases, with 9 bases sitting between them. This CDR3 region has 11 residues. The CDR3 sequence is CASARGETQYF. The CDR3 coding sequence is TGTGCCAGCGCTCGGGGGGAGACCCAGTACTTC.

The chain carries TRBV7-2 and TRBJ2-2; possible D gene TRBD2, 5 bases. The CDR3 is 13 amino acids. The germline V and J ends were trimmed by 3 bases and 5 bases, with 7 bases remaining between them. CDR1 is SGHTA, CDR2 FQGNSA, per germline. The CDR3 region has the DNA TGTGCCAGCAGCTTCAGAGGGACCGGGGAGCTGTTTTTT. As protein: CASSFRGTGELFF. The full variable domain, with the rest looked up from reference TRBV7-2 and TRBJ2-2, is GAGVSQSPSNKVTEKGKDVELRCDPISGHTALYWYRQSLGQGLEFLIYFQGNSAPDKSGLPSDRFSAERTGGSVSTLTIQRTQQEDSAVYLCASSFRGTGELFFGEGSRLTVL.

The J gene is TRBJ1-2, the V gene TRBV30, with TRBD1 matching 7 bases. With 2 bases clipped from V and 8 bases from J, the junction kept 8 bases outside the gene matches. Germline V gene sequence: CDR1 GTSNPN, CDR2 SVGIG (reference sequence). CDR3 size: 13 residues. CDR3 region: CAWSTGVIRGYTF. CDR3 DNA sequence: TGTGCCTGGAGTACAGGGGTAATTCGGGGCTACACCTTC.

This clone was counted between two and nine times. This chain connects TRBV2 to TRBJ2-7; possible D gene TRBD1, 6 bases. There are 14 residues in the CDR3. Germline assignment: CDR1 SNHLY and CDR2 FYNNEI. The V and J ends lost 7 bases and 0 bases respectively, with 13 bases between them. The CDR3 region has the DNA TGTGCCAGCAAAGGGACATCGAGCTCCTACGAGCAGTACTTC. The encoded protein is CASKGTSSSYEQYF.

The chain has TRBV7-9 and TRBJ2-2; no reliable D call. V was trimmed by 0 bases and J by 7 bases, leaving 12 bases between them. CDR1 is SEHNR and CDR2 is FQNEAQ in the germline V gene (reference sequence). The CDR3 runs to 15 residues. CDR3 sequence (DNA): TGTGCCAGCAGCTTAGCGCAGGCTTGGAACGGGGAGCTGTTTTTT. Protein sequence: CASSLAQAWNGELFF.

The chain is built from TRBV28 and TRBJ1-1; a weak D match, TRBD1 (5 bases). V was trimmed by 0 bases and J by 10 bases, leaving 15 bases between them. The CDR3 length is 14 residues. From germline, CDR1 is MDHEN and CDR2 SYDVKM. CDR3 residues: CASSLWGQKGRAFF. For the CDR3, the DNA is TGTGCCAGCAGTTTATGGGGCCAGAAGGGGCGAGCTTTCTTT.

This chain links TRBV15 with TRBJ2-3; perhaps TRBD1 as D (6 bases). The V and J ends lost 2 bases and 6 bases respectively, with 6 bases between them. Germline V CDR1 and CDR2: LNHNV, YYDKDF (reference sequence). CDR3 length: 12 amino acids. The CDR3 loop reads CATSRQGDTQYF. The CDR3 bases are TGTGCCACCAGCAGACAGGGGGATACGCAGTATTTT.

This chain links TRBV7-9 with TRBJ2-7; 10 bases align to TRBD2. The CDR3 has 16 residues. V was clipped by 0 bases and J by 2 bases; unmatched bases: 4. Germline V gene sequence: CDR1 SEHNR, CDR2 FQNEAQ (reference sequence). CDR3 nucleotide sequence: TGTGCCAGCAGCTTAGCGCTAGCGGGAGTCCCCTACGAGCAGTACTTC. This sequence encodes CASSLALAGVPYEQYF.

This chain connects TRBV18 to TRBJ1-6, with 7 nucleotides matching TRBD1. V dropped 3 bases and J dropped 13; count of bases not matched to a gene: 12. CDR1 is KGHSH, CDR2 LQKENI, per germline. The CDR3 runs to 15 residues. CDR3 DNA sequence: TGTGCCAGCTCACCCCTCGACAGGGCCCTTTTCCCCCTCCACTTT. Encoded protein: CASSPLDRALFPLHF.

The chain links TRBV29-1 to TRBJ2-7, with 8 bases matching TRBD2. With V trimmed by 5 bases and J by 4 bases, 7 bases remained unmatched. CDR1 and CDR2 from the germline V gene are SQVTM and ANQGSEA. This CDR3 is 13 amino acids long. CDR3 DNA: TGCAGCGTTTGTATAGCGGGGTTTTACGAGCAGTACTTC. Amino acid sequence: CSVCIAGFYEQYF.

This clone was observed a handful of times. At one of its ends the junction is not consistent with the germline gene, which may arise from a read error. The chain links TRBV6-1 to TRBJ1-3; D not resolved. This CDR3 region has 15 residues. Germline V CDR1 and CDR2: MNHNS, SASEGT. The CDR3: CASSEGFYSGNTIYF. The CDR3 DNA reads TGTGCCAGCAGCGAAGGCTTCTACTCTGGAAACACCATATATTTT.

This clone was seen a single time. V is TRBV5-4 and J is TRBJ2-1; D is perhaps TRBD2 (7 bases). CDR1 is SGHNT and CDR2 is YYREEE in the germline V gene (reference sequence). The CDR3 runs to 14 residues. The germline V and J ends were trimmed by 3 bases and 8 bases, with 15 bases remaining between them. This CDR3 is CASSSRREGDEQFF. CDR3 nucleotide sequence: TGTGCCAGCAGCTCGAGGAGGGAGGGGGATGAGCAGTTCTTC.

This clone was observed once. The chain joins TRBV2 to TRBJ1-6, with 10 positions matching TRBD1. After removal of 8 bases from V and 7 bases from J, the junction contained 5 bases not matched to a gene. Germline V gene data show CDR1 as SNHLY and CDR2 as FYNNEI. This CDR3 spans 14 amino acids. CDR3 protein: CASGVGQGNSPLHF. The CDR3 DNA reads TGTGCCAGCGGCGTGGGACAGGGGAATTCACCCCTCCACTTT.

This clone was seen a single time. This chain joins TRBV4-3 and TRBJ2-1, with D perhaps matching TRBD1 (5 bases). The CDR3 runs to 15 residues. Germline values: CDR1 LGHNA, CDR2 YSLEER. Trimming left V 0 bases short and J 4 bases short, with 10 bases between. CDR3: CASSQEWGSYNEQFF. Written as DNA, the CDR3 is TGCGCCAGCAGCCAAGAGTGGGGCTCATACAATGAGCAGTTCTTC.

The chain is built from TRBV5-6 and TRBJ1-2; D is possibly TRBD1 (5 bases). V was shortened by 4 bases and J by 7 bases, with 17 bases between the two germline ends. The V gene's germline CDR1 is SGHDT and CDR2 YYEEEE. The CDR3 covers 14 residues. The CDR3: CASSLGGEAGGYTF. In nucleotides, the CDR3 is TGTGCCAGCAGCCTCGGGGGGGAGGCGGGTGGCTACACCTTC.

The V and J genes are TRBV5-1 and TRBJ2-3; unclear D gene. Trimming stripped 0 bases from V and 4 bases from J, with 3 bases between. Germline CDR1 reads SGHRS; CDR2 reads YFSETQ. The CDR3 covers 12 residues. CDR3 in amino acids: CASSLASDTQYF. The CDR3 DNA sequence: TGCGCCAGCAGCTTGGCCTCAGATACGCAGTATTTT.

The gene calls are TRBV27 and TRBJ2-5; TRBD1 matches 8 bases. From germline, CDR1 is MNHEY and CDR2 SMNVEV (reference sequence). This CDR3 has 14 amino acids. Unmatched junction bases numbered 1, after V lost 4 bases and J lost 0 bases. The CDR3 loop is CASSWTGNQETQYF. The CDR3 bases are TGTGCCAGCAGTTGGACAGGGAACCAAGAGACCCAGTACTTC.

The CDR3 is CASGDAGREGPDTQYF. CDR3 coding DNA: TGCGCCAGCGGCGACGCAGGGCGGGAGGGCCCCGATACGCAGTATTTT. The chain joins TRBV5-1 to TRBJ2-3; TRBD2 matches at 9 bases. In germline, CDR1 is SGHRS, CDR2 YFSETQ. CDR3 size: 16 residues. V was clipped by 7 bases and J by 6 bases; unmatched bases: 15.

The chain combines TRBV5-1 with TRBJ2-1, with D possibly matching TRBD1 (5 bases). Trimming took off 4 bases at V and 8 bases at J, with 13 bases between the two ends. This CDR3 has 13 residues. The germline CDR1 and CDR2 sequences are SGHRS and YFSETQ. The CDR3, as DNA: TGCGCCAGCAGCCGCCGTTGGGGCGATGAGCAGTTCTTC. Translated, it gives CASSRRWGDEQFF.

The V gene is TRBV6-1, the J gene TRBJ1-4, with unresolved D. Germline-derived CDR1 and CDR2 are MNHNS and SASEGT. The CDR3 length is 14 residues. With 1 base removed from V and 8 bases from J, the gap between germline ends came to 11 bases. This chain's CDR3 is CASSEGWSSEKLFF. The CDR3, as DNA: TGTGCCAGCAGTGAAGGGTGGTCCTCCGAAAAACTGTTTTTT.

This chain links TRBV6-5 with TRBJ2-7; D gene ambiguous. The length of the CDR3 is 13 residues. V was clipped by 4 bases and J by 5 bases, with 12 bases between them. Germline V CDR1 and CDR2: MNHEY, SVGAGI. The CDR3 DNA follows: TGTGCCAGCAGTTCCCGGTCGAGCAACGAGCAGTACTTC. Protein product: CASSSRSSNEQYF.